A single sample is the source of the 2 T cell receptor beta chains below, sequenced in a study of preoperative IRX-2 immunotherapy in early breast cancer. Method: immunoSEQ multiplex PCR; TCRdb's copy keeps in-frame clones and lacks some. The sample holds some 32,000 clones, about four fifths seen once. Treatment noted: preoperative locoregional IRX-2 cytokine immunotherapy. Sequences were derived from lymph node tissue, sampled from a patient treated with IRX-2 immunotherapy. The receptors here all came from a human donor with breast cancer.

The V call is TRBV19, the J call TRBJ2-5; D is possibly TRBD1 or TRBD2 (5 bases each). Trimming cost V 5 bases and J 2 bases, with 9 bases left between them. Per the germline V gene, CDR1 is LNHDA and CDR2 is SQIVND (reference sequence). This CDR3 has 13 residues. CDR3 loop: CASSPGPQETQYF. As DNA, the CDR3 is TGTGCCAGTAGTCCGGGACCGCAAGAGACCCAGTACTTC.

The CDR3 spells CASSLVSDTYGYTF. The CDR3 DNA sequence: TGTGCCAGCAGCTTGGTATCCGACACCTATGGCTACACCTTC. The V gene is TRBV7-5, the J gene TRBJ1-2; TRBD1 is the table's D call, not checked against the DNA. TRBV7-5 counts as a pseudogene. This CDR3 has 14 amino acids.